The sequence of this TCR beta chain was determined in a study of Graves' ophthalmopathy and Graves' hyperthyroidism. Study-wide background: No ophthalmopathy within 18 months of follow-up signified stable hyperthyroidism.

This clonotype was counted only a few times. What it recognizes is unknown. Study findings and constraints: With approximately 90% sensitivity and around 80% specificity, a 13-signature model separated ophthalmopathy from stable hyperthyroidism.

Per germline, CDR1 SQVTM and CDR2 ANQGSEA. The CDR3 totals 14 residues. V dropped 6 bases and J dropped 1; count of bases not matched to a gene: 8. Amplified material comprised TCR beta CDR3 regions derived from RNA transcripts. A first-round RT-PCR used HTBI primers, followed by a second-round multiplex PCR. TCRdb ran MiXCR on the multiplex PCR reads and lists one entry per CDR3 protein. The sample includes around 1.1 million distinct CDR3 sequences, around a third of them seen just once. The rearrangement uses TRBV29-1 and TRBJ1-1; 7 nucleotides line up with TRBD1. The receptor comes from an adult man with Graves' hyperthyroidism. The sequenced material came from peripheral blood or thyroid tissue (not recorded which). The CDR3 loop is CSVPRGGRNTEAFF. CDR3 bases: TGCAGCGTCCCGAGAGGGGGCCGGAACACTGAAGCTTTCTTT.